This T cell receptor beta chain was recovered during a study of a mutant IDH1 vaccine in newly diagnosed glioma (dated by TCRdb to the early 2020s). Context from the whole study: Across visits V03 through V10, patients got a total of eight vaccinations, given in weeks 1, 3, 5, 7, 11, 15, 19 and 23. Of the roughly 32 patients who were treated, about 60% were male and roughly 38% were female, and the mean age was roughly 40 years. Before enrollment, most patients had been given radiochemotherapy with temozolomide as standard therapy, while the rest had received either radiotherapy alone or temozolomide alone. Vaccination was initiated 4-6 weeks after radiotherapy alone, or concurrently with temozolomide cycles in the chemotherapy-containing groups. Peripheral blood samples were drawn at six visits, namely V03 (baseline), V05, V07, V10, V12 and V13. For exploratory analyses, fewer than 30 treated patients had longitudinal TCRB deep sequencing done wherever samples were available. General conclusions and limits of the study: Availability determined which PBMC samples were chosen for TCRB deep sequencing. Across multiple MHC alleles, vaccine-induced immune responses were seen in approximately 93% of patients. The authors noted that analyses of patient blood samples could not be reproduced because of sample limitations. No apparent relationship was observed between pseudoprogression and alterations in the top peripheral T cell clonotypes detected by TCRB sequencing.

Concerning this clone: Its antigen remains unidentified. No base quality values were provided; no much bigger clone lies one nucleotide off.

The sample's time point label is to be understood as: week 11, during vaccination. A 20-mer mutant IDH1 peptide at 300 micrograms in Montanide made up each vaccine dose, which was injected subcutaneously together with topical imiquimod. All donors had newly diagnosed IDH1-mutant astrocytomas of WHO grade 3 or 4 that showed loss of nuclear ATRX. The samples were drawn from NOA16, a multicentre, single-arm, open-label phase I trial in Germany that tested a mutant IDH1 peptide vaccine in humans for the first time. Genomic DNA for TCRB sequencing was extracted from EDTA blood using the DNeasy Blood and Tissue Kit. Library preparation employed the immunoSEQ multiplex PCR assay. Rearranged TCR beta chain sequences were amplified using the hsTCRB Kit according to the manufacturer's protocol. Sequencing of TCRB libraries was carried out on an Illumina MiSeq. The authors processed their data as follows. The proprietary platform of the kit vendor was used for demultiplexing, trimming and gene mapping. The source is immuneACCESS, and TCRdb retained only in-frame sequences with V and J called. Part of the clones is not carried over; for the studies checked, unresolved V genes explain less than half of this, and the remainder is unexplained. The DNA was the basis for D and trimming; V, J and clone size are from that table. The sample contains around 100,000 clones, about 90% of them found a single time. Around 0.61% of the sample rests with the top ten.

The clonotype was recovered from a woman aged 50 to 60 with glioma. The specimen was PBMCs, collected from a glioma patient whose treatment included an IDH1 peptide vaccine.

CDR3 reads: CASSLVADNSPLHF. The sequenced DNA is TGTGCCAGCAGTTTGGTGGCCGATAATTCACCCCTCCACTTT. This chain joins TRBV28 to TRBJ1-6, with the D gene uncertain. The junction carries 8 bases between V and J, which are trimmed by 3 bases and 5 bases respectively. CDR1 MDHEN and CDR2 SYDVKM were looked up in the germline V gene. The cysteine opens and the phenylalanine closes a CDR3 of 14 amino acids. Only the CDR3 DNA is retained, 42 bases long and in frame from the first base.